The 27 T cell receptor beta chains in this list originate from one sample, sequenced in a study of blood T cell repertoires in COVID-19. The data were produced by immunoSEQ multiplex PCR, yet TCRdb's version contains in-frame clones alone and is incomplete. The sample comprises around 250,000 clones, 86% of which are singletons, and approximately 6% rests with the top ten. The specimen was peripheral blood. The receptors come from a woman of 80 years or more with COVID-19, enrolled during active disease.

The chain combines TRBV6-6 with TRBJ2-7; no clear D gene. V lost 6 bases and J 6 bases, leaving 15 bases between the germline ends. Germline-derived CDR1 and CDR2 are MNHNY and SVGAGI (reference sequence). This CDR3 is 13 amino acids long. CDR3 residues: CASSPRLVSEQYF. CDR3 in DNA: TGTGCCAGCAGCCCGAGACTCGTGAGCGAGCAGTACTTC.

J is TRBJ1-4 and V is TRBV19; tentatively, D is TRBD1 (5 bases). The ends were cut back, 9 bases at V and 8 bases at J, with 16 bases in the middle. The germline V gene encodes CDR1 LNHDA and CDR2 SQIVND (reference sequence). The CDR3 runs 13 residues. CDR3 in amino acids: CASALGADEKLFF. The CDR3 DNA reads TGTGCCAGCGCCCTTGGGGCAGACGAAAAACTGTTTTTT.

The chain combines TRBV5-6 with TRBJ1-2; the D gene is possibly TRBD1 (5 bases). Trimming pared 0 bases from V and 3 bases from J, leaving 12 bases between. The CDR3 has 15 amino acids. Germline CDR1 is SGHDT and CDR2 is YYEEEE. CDR3: CASSLAQGSYYGYTF. In DNA, the CDR3 is TGTGCCAGCAGCTTGGCTCAGGGATCGTACTATGGCTACACCTTC.

The chain uses TRBV28 and TRBJ1-2; unclear D gene. Trimming removed 8 bases at V and 0 bases at J, with 13 bases between. Germline CDR1 is MDHEN and CDR2 is SYDVKM. This CDR3 has 14 residues. CDR3: CASCPPLANYGYTF. In DNA form, the CDR3 reads TGTGCCAGCTGTCCCCCCCTAGCTAACTATGGCTACACCTTC.

The chain employs TRBV6-5 and TRBJ2-1, with TRBD2 matching 9 bases. This CDR3 spans 14 amino acids. Germline CDR1 reads MNHEY; CDR2 reads SVGAGI. The junction had 1 base not matched to a gene; V was cut back by 5 bases and J by 2 bases. The CDR3, as DNA: TGTGCCAGCAGTCAGCGGGGGGCCTACAATGAGCAGTTCTTC. Protein sequence: CASSQRGAYNEQFF.

This rearrangement joins TRBV11-1 to TRBJ1-2; TRBD1 agrees at 7 bases. There are 15 residues in the CDR3. The V gene end was trimmed by 2 bases and the J gene end by 4 bases; junction bases not matched to a gene: 7. CDR1 and CDR2 from the germline V gene are SGHAT and FQDESV (reference sequence). The CDR3 reads CASSLHSGGSYGYTF. Written as DNA, the CDR3 is TGTGCCAGCAGCTTACACTCAGGGGGTTCCTATGGCTACACCTTC.

The chain employs TRBV6-5 and TRBJ2-3; 8 bases align to TRBD2. J gave up 1 base and V 6 bases, and 6 bases lay outside the gene matches. From germline, CDR1 is MNHEY and CDR2 SVGAGI. The CDR3 is 15 amino acids. CDR3 DNA: TGTGCCAGCAGCCCCGGGGGGGCGGGCACAGATACGCAGTATTTT. This encodes CASSPGGAGTDTQYF.

The rearrangement uses TRBV28 and TRBJ1-5; tentatively, D is TRBD1 (6 bases). Germline loops: CDR1 MDHEN, CDR2 SYDVKM. CDR3 length: 15 residues. With 5 bases removed from V and 0 bases from J, the gap between germline ends came to 11 bases. The CDR3 DNA sequence: TGTGCCAGCAGTCTCGGACAGCATAGCAATCAGCCCCAGCATTTT. Residues: CASSLGQHSNQPQHF.

The CDR3 DNA sequence: TGTGCCAGCTCAAATTCCCCGGGACAGGGTTATGAAAAACTGTTTTTT. It is translated as CASSNSPGQGYEKLFF. The rearrangement joins TRBV18 to TRBJ1-4, with 9 bases lining up with TRBD1. There are 16 residues in the CDR3. V trimming: 5 bases; J trimming: 6 bases; junction bases outside the gene matches: 10. Per germline, CDR1 KGHSH and CDR2 LQKENI.

The chain combines TRBV9 with TRBJ2-3; 8 positions agree with TRBD1. V lost 2 bases to trimming and J lost 5 bases; unmatched junction nucleotides: 7. CDR1 is SGDLS, CDR2 YYNGEE, per germline. This CDR3 has 15 residues. CDR3 sequence (DNA): TGTGCCAGCAGCGTCGTGGACAGGGTTGAAGATACGCAGTATTTT. Translating it yields CASSVVDRVEDTQYF.

The chain combines TRBV6-1 with TRBJ2-1, with 9 bases that match TRBD2. Germline loops: CDR1 MNHNS, CDR2 SASEGT. V shed 2 bases, J shed 7 bases, and the junction held 15 bases outside the gene matches. The CDR3 length is 18 residues. For the CDR3, the DNA is TGTGCCAGCAGTGAATTCGGTCTAGCGGGGAATCGGAGGAATGAGCAGTTCTTC. It translates to CASSEFGLAGNRRNEQFF.

This CDR3 is CSVEDPYQETQYF. The DNA for the CDR3 is TGCAGCGTTGAAGATCCATACCAAGAGACCCAGTACTTC. This rearrangement joins TRBV29-1 to TRBJ2-5; D is unresolved. The CDR3 totals 13 residues. Germline V gene sequence: CDR1 SQVTM, CDR2 ANQGSEA. V lost 0 bases and J 0 bases, leaving 5 bases between the germline ends.

This sequence joins TRBV15 and TRBJ2-3; TRBD1 might be the D (6 bases). The V gene's germline CDR1 is LNHNV and CDR2 YYDKDF (reference sequence). Trimming cost V 1 base and J 6 bases, with 11 bases left between them. The CDR3 contains 14 residues. This CDR3 reads CATSRGQGYDTQYF. The DNA for the CDR3 is TGTGCCACCAGCAGAGGTCAGGGGTATGATACGCAGTATTTT.

This clone has just a few counts. The genes are TRBV27 and TRBJ2-3; 9 bases fit TRBD2. Losses at the gene ends were 6 bases for V and 1 base for J; bases not matched to a gene: 5. The germline CDR1 and CDR2 sequences are MNHEY and SMNVEV (reference sequence). The CDR3 runs to 15 residues. Here the CDR3 DNA reads TGTGCCAGCAGCTTCCTAGCGGGGCGCACAGATACGCAGTATTTT. Its translation: CASSFLAGRTDTQYF.

The sample holds a few counts of this clone. The rearrangement joins TRBV9 to TRBJ1-2; 9 bases agree with TRBD1. The length of the CDR3 is 15 residues. The V gene's germline CDR1 is SGDLS and CDR2 YYNGEE. The V segment lost 4 bases and the J segment 4 bases; nucleotides outside the gene matches: 8. CDR3 loop: CASSSRQGGSYGYTF. The DNA of the CDR3 is TGTGCCAGCAGCTCACGACAGGGGGGAAGCTATGGCTACACCTTC. Variable domain in full (rest from reference TRBV9 and TRBJ1-2): DSGVTQTPKHLITATGQRVTLRCSPRSGDLSVYWYQQSLDQGLQFLIQYYNGEERAKGNILERFSAQQFPDLHSELNLSSLELGDSALYFCASSSRQGGSYGYTFGSGTRLTVV.

V and J are TRBV20-1 and TRBJ1-1; D uncertain. Germline CDR1 and CDR2: DFQATT and SNEGSKA (reference sequence). The germline V and J ends were trimmed by 3 bases and 0 bases, with 8 bases remaining between them. The CDR3 extends over 13 amino acids. CDR3 sequence: CSASGSVNTEAFF. CDR3 nucleotides: TGCAGTGCTAGTGGCTCAGTGAACACTGAAGCTTTCTTT.

The chain joins TRBV18 to TRBJ1-5; 9 bases map to TRBD1. V trimming: 8 bases; J trimming: 0 bases; junction bases outside the gene matches: 5. This CDR3 comprises 15 residues. Germline V gene lookup returns CDR1 KGHSH and CDR2 LQKENI. CDR3 bases: TGTGCCAGCAAGAGGGACAGGGTTAGCAATCAGCCCCAGCATTTT. It translates to CASKRDRVSNQPQHF.

This chain's CDR3 is CASSLVRGNTEAFF. DNA of the CDR3: TGTGCCAGCAGTTTAGTCAGGGGGAACACTGAAGCTTTCTTT. The chain joins TRBV28 to TRBJ1-1; D possibly corresponds to TRBD1 (6 bases). Between the trimmed V and J ends, which lost 2 bases and 1 base, there was a span of 8 bases. Germline V CDR1 and CDR2: MDHEN, SYDVKM. CDR3 length equals 14 residues.

J is TRBJ1-2 and V is TRBV3-1 (or the pseudogene TRBV3-2); 7 nucleotides match TRBD1. Trimming took 1 base from V and 8 from J; bases not matched to a gene: 13. The CDR3 runs 16 residues. CDR1 and CDR2 from the germline V gene are LGHDT and YNNKEL (reference sequence). The CDR3 protein is CASSQGVGQGEKGYTF. CDR3 in DNA: TGTGCCAGCAGCCAAGGTGTAGGGCAGGGGGAAAAAGGCTACACCTTC.

The rearrangement links TRBV18 to TRBJ2-5; 8 nucleotides match TRBD1. Germline V gene sequence: CDR1 KGHSH, CDR2 LQKENI. CDR3 length: 13 amino acids. J was trimmed by 2 bases and V by 9 bases; bases with no gene match: 5. The CDR3 loop is CASNRGFQETQYF. In DNA form, the CDR3 reads TGTGCCAGTAACAGGGGGTTTCAAGAGACCCAGTACTTC.

The chain joins TRBV11-2 to TRBJ1-5; D is unresolved. V was shortened by 5 bases and J by 4 bases, with 9 bases between the two germline ends. Germline values: CDR1 SGHAT, CDR2 FQNNGV. The CDR3 sequence is 13 residues long. The CDR3 DNA reads TGTGCCAGCAGCGAACAACCAAATCAGCCCCAGCATTTT. Its translation is CASSEQPNQPQHF.

The CDR3 DNA reads TGTGCCAGCAGCTTTGCTAGCGGGGGCCACACAGATACGCAGTATTTT. Protein product: CASSFASGGHTDTQYF. The V gene is TRBV12-1, the J gene TRBJ2-3; TRBD2 is the table's D call and was not checked against the DNA. TRBV12-1 is a pseudogene segment. The CDR3 has 16 residues.

V and J are TRBV30 and TRBJ1-5; 7 bases are shared with TRBD1. Germline V gene data show CDR1 as GTSNPN and CDR2 as SVGIG (reference sequence). The CDR3 has 13 amino acids. The trim removed 0 bases at V and 8 bases at J, leaving 4 bases unmatched. The CDR3 reads CAWSVQGTEPQHF. In DNA, the CDR3 is TGTGCCTGGAGTGTACAGGGGACGGAGCCCCAGCATTTT.

Notes on this clone: Other DNA sequences in this sample translate to the same CDR3. For the CDR3, the DNA is TGTGCCAGCAGCGTAACCGGGGGGAACACCGGGGAGCTGTTTTTT. Its protein is CASSVTGGNTGELFF. V gene TRBV9 combines with J gene TRBJ2-2; a possible D gene is TRBD2 (6 bases). CDR1 and CDR2 from the germline V gene are SGDLS and YYNGEE. This CDR3 is 15 amino acids long. The V end was cut by 1 base, the J end by 1 base, with 8 bases between.

This sequence joins TRBV5-1 and TRBJ2-3; a possible D gene is TRBD2 (6 bases). CDR1 and CDR2 (germline): SGHRS, YFSETQ. With 0 bases removed from V and 4 bases from J, the gap between germline ends came to 15 bases. There are 16 residues in the CDR3. CDR3 DNA sequence: TGCGCCAGCAGCTTGGGGGGCACAACGGGAGCAGATACGCAGTATTTT. Its translation: CASSLGGTTGADTQYF.

This clone occurred once. This chain links TRBV3-1 (or the pseudogene TRBV3-2) with TRBJ2-3; D is undetermined. Trimming removed 0 bases at V and 6 bases at J, with 19 bases between. The length of the CDR3 is 17 residues. Germline loops: CDR1 LGHDT, CDR2 YNNKEL (reference sequence). The CDR3, as DNA: TGTGCCAGCAGCCAAGATTCGAGGTTTCCGGCTAGGGATACGCAGTATTTT. It translates to CASSQDSRFPARDTQYF.

The V gene is TRBV28, the J gene TRBJ2-7; 10 nucleotides match TRBD1. V trimming: 6 bases; J trimming: 2 bases; junction bases outside the gene matches: 4. The germline V gene encodes CDR1 MDHEN and CDR2 SYDVKM. This CDR3 is built from 14 residues. The DNA for the CDR3 is TGTGCCAGCAGGAGGACAGGGGGAACCTACGAGCAGTACTTC. This encodes CASRRTGGTYEQYF.